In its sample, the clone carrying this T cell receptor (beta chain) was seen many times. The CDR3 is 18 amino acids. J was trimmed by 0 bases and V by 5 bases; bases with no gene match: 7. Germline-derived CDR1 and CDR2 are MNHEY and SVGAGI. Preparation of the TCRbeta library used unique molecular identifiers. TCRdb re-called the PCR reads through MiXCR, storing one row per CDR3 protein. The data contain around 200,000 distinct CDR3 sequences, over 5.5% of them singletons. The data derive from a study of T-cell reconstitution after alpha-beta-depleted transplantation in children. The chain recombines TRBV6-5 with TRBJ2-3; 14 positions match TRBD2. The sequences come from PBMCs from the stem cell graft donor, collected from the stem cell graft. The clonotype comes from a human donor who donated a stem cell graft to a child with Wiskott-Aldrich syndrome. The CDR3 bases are TGTGCCAGCAGTCGTAGACTAGCGGGGGGGCTGAGCACAGATACGCAGTATTTT. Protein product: CASSRRLAGGLSTDTQYF.